The clone carrying this TCR beta chain was found a few times. This sample is drawn from a study of T cells after yellow fever vaccination. A 5'RACE template-switching step, the method used to make TCR cDNA, added a universal primer site and UMIs. TCRdb recomputed calls from the 5' RACE reads with MiXCR, one row per CDR3 protein. The sample holds under 350,000 distinct CDR3 sequences, roughly 4.3% seen once. The CDR3 length is 15 residues. V was shortened by 6 bases and J by 1 base, with 12 bases between the two germline ends. Germline V lookup: CDR1 SGHTA, CDR2 FQGNSA. The TCR sequence derives from a man younger than 35 who received the YFV17D yellow fever vaccine. The V and J genes are TRBV7-2 and TRBJ2-2; the D gene is possibly TRBD2 (7 bases). Sequences were derived from PBMCs, sampled 5 days after the yellow fever booster vaccination. The CDR3 bases are TGTGCCAGCAGGGAAGGGGGGGGGAACACCGGGGAGCTGTTTTTT. Its protein product is CASREGGGNTGELFF.